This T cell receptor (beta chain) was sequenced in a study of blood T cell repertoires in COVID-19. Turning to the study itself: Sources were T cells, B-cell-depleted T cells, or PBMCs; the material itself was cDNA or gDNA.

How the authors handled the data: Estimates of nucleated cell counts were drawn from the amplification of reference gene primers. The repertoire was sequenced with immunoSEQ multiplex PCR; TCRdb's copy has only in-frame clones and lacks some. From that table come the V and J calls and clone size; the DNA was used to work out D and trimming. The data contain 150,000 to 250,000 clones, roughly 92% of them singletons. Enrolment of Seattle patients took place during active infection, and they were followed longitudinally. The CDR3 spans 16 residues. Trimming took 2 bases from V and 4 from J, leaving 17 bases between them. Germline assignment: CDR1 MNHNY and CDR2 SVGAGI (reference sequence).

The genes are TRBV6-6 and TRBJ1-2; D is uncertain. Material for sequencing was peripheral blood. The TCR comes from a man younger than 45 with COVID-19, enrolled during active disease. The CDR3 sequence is CASSYRPEWEGYGYTF. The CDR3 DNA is TGTGCCAGCAGTTACCGACCTGAATGGGAGGGCTATGGCTACACCTTC.